This section outlines one T cell receptor beta chain sequence together with its context. Authors' processing steps: By means of reference gene primer amplification, nucleated cell counts were estimated. Data came from immunoSEQ multiplex PCR; TCRdb stores just in-frame clones and leaves some out. The D gene and trimming were derived from the DNA, and the V and J assignments and clone size from that table. Among 170,000 or so clones listed, about 90% were seen once. This CDR3 has 14 residues. Germline values: CDR1 LGHNA, CDR2 YSLEER. Trimming cost V 0 bases and J 6 bases; bases outside gene matches: 5. The entry originates in a study of blood T cell repertoires in COVID-19.

Source material: PBMCs or T cells enriched from blood (not recorded which). The TCR sequence derives from a woman aged 45-65 years who had recovered from COVID-19. The rearrangement joins TRBV4-3 to TRBJ2-7; 7 bases align to TRBD2. The DNA for the CDR3 is TGCGCCAGCAGCCAAGATAGCACGGGGGGCGAGCAGTACTTC. Amino acid sequence: CASSQDSTGGEQYF.